The 25 T cell receptor beta chains listed next were all sequenced from one sample in a study of T cells in Graves' hyperthyroidism and ophthalmopathy. Template material for amplifying TCR beta CDR3 regions consisted of RNA transcripts. The TCR CDR3 was amplified in a first-round RT-PCR using the HTBI primer set. TCRdb reprocessed the multiplex PCR reads with MiXCR, giving one entry per CDR3 protein. The profile shows around 700,000 distinct CDR3 sequences, around 19% of them singletons. Sequenced input: blood. The receptor source for this set is a woman between 50 and 59 years old with Graves' hyperthyroidism that later progressed to Graves' ophthalmopathy.

This clonotype was found a few times. V and J are TRBV7-9 and TRBJ2-3; either TRBD1 or TRBD2 may supply D (5 bases each). Germline CDR1 reads SEHNR; CDR2 reads FQNEAQ (reference sequence). V was cut by 5 bases and J by 4 bases, with 16 bases left in between. This CDR3 is 15 amino acids long. CDR3 region: CASSPLLGAADTQYF. In DNA, the CDR3 is TGTGCCAGCAGCCCCCTCCTCGGGGCCGCAGATACGCAGTATTTT.

In its sample, this clonotype was seen many times. The chain combines TRBV11-2 with TRBJ2-1; D is undetermined. V was trimmed by 10 bases and J by 6 bases, leaving 10 bases between them. The CDR3 runs 11 residues. CDR1 and CDR2 (germline): SGHAT, FQNNGV. The CDR3 sequence is CATWVGNEQFF. The CDR3 DNA sequence: TGTGCCACTTGGGTGGGCAATGAGCAGTTCTTC. Full variable domain (outside the CDR3, taken from reference TRBV11-2 and TRBJ2-1): EAGVAQSPRYKIIEKRQSVAFWCNPISGHATLYWYQQILGQGPKLLIQFQNNGVVDDSQLPKDRFSAERLKGVDSTLKIQPAKLEDSAVYLCATWVGNEQFFGPGTRLTVL.

The chain is built from TRBV7-2 and TRBJ1-1, with D possibly TRBD1 on 6 matching bases. The V end was cut by 6 bases, the J end by 4 bases, with 15 bases between. Germline lookup yields CDR1 SGHTA and CDR2 FQGNSA. This CDR3 is 14 amino acids long. In nucleotides, the CDR3 is TGTGCCAGCAGGGGTAATGGGGGGCGCACTGAAGCTTTCTTT. Translated, it gives CASRGNGGRTEAFF.

V gene TRBV27 combines with J gene TRBJ1-2; D unclear. The CDR3 loop spans 13 amino acids. The germline CDR1 and CDR2 sequences are MNHEY and SMNVEV (reference sequence). V lost 6 bases and J 8 bases, leaving 16 bases between the germline ends. Here the CDR3 reads CASSLTVAEGYTF. The CDR3 DNA is TGTGCCAGCAGCTTAACGGTGGCGGAAGGCTACACCTTC.

This clonotype came up a few times. The V call is TRBV2, the J call TRBJ1-2; no clear D gene. V lost 0 bases, J lost 5 bases, and 10 bases lay in between. This CDR3 contains 14 residues. Germline CDR1 SNHLY, CDR2 FYNNEI. The CDR3 reads CASSEAGGRYGYTF. As DNA, the CDR3 is TGTGCCAGCAGTGAAGCGGGTGGAAGGTATGGCTACACCTTC.

At least ten counts were recorded for this clonotype. This chain joins TRBV9 and TRBJ2-7; 10 nucleotides align to TRBD1. The germline CDR1 and CDR2 sequences are SGDLS and YYNGEE. This CDR3 region has 15 residues. V gave up 0 bases and J gave up 4 bases; unmatched junction bases: 4. CDR3 in amino acids: CASSVETGGVYEQYF. The CDR3 DNA reads TGTGCCAGCAGCGTAGAGACAGGGGGCGTATACGAGCAGTACTTC.

The sample holds many counts of this clonotype. The chain has TRBV11-2 and TRBJ2-3; perhaps TRBD2 as D (6 bases). The V and J ends lost 4 bases and 0 bases respectively, with 17 bases between them. The germline V gene has CDR1 SGHAT and CDR2 FQNNGV. The CDR3 sequence is 17 residues long. For the CDR3, the DNA is TGTGCCAGCAGCTCGCCTTGGACTAATCATAGCACAGATACGCAGTATTTT. Translated: CASSSPWTNHSTDTQYF. Drawing the rest from reference TRBV11-2 and TRBJ2-3, the complete variable domain is EAGVAQSPRYKIIEKRQSVAFWCNPISGHATLYWYQQILGQGPKLLIQFQNNGVVDDSQLPKDRFSAERLKGVDSTLKIQPAKLEDSAVYLCASSSPWTNHSTDTQYFGPGTRLTVL.

This clonotype was observed a handful of times. The V call is TRBV15, the J call TRBJ2-5; TRBD1 matches at 7 bases. Germline lookup yields CDR1 LNHNV and CDR2 YYDKDF (reference sequence). V lost 0 bases and J lost 5; bases outside the gene matches: 6. The CDR3 length is 15 residues. In nucleotides, the CDR3 is TGTGCCACCAGCAGAGATAGCGCACAGGGGGAGACCCAGTACTTC. It encodes CATSRDSAQGETQYF.

This clonotype was seen a handful of times. The chain employs TRBV27 and TRBJ2-1, with 8 bases identical to TRBD2. CDR1 is MNHEY, CDR2 SMNVEV, per germline (reference sequence). The CDR3 extends over 14 amino acids. The J segment lost 9 bases and the V segment lost 4 bases, leaving 8 bases of the junction unmatched. The CDR3 region is CASSSTGGAGEQFF. CDR3 bases: TGTGCCAGCAGTTCGACGGGGGGGGCAGGTGAGCAGTTCTTC.

Only a few counts were recorded for this clonotype. The chain combines TRBV6-2 or TRBV6-3 with TRBJ2-5, with D unclear. V dropped 5 bases and J dropped 0 bases, with 13 bases sitting between them. This CDR3 has 15 residues. In germline, CDR1 is MNHEY, CDR2 SVGEGT. Here the CDR3 reads CASSPLGDYQETQYF. Here the CDR3 DNA reads TGTGCCAGCAGTCCCCTGGGCGACTACCAAGAGACCCAGTACTTC.

This rearrangement joins TRBV4-1 to TRBJ2-5; D is perhaps TRBD1 (6 bases). V was cut by 0 bases and J by 4 bases, with 15 bases left in between. This CDR3 is built from 16 residues. CDR1 is MGHRA, CDR2 YSYEKL, per germline. DNA of the CDR3: TGCGCCAGCAGCCAAGAGAATTACAGGGAAGGAGAGACCCAGTACTTC. Translating it yields CASSQENYREGETQYF.

The rearrangement joins TRBV19 to TRBJ2-7; 9 positions agree with TRBD1. CDR1 LNHDA and CDR2 SQIVND come from the germline V gene (reference sequence). The CDR3 has 15 residues. Losses at the gene ends were 5 bases for V and 3 bases for J; bases not matched to a gene: 8. For the CDR3, the DNA is TGTGCCAGTAGTCCCGGGACAGGGCCTTTCTACGAGCAGTACTTC. Protein product: CASSPGTGPFYEQYF.

The V and J genes are TRBV11-2 and TRBJ2-3; 7 bases are a match to TRBD2. The CDR3 spans 17 residues. V lost 1 base to trimming and J lost 2 bases; unmatched junction nucleotides: 9. Germline CDR1 SGHAT, CDR2 FQNNGV. CDR3 nucleotide sequence: TGTGCCAGCAGCTTAGGGAGGGGAGGGGCCCTCACAGATACGCAGTATTTT. It specifies CASSLGRGGALTDTQYF.

This clonotype was picked up a small number of times. The rearrangement joins TRBV5-1 to TRBJ2-5; TRBD1 matches 7 bases. J was trimmed by 4 bases and V by 3 bases; bases with no gene match: 3. This CDR3 spans 13 amino acids. Germline lookup yields CDR1 SGHRS and CDR2 YFSETQ. CDR3 nucleotide sequence: TGCGCCAGCAGCTGGAGACAGGGAGAGACCCAGTACTTC. This codes for CASSWRQGETQYF.

This clonotype has just a few counts. The chain's CDR3 is CSAWTSGDSYNEQFF. The CDR3 region has the DNA TGCAGTGCTTGGACTAGCGGGGACTCCTACAATGAGCAGTTCTTC. The chain recombines TRBV20-1 with TRBJ2-1; TRBD2 aligns across 12 bases. V trimming: 5 bases; J trimming: 0 bases; junction bases outside the gene matches: 2. This CDR3 contains 15 residues. The germline V gene encodes CDR1 DFQATT and CDR2 SNEGSKA (reference sequence).

This clonotype came up many times. The chain uses TRBV5-1 and TRBJ1-2, with a possible D match to TRBD1 (5 bases). Germline V lookup: CDR1 SGHRS, CDR2 YFSETQ. Trimming stripped 4 bases from V and 4 bases from J, with 17 bases between. CDR3 length: 15 amino acids. CDR3 in DNA: TGCGCCAGCAGCCCCGGGGGTGCAGGAGTCTATGGCTACACCTTC. It specifies CASSPGGAGVYGYTF.

This chain joins TRBV19 and TRBJ1-2, with 7 nucleotides matching TRBD1. V trimming: 3 bases; J trimming: 2 bases; junction bases outside the gene matches: 9. The CDR3 length is 16 residues. CDR1 and CDR2 (germline): LNHDA, SQIVND (reference sequence). CDR3 loop: CASSISDRHLNYGYTF. The DNA for the CDR3 is TGTGCCAGTAGTATCTCGGACAGGCATCTAAACTATGGCTACACCTTC.

This clonotype was observed at least ten times. The chain couples TRBV20-1 to TRBJ2-5; 8 bases are shared with TRBD2. This CDR3 is built from 14 residues. V lost 5 bases to trimming and J lost 4 bases; unmatched junction nucleotides: 9. Germline CDR1 reads DFQATT; CDR2 reads SNEGSKA (reference sequence). In DNA form, the CDR3 reads TGCAGTGCTTCCCGGGGGGGCCTACCAGAGACCCAGTACTTC. Protein product: CSASRGGLPETQYF.

This clonotype has a handful of counts. The chain combines TRBV29-1 with TRBJ2-5; D gene uncertain. Trimming removed 7 bases from V and 2 bases from J, with 20 bases in between. Germline-derived CDR1 and CDR2 are SQVTM and ANQGSEA. The CDR3 has 15 amino acids. The CDR3 reads CSAMTLWVNQETQYF. DNA of the CDR3: TGCAGCGCTATGACACTGTGGGTAAATCAAGAGACCCAGTACTTC.

This clonotype was seen more than once but under ten times. CDR3: CASSTLQGAGTEAFF. Written as DNA, the CDR3 is TGTGCCAGCAGCACCCTCCAGGGGGCCGGCACTGAAGCTTTCTTT. The rearrangement links TRBV7-6 to TRBJ1-1; 8 bases fit TRBD1. Germline CDR1 reads SGHVS; CDR2 reads FNYEAQ. CDR3 length: 15 residues. The V and J ends lost 5 bases and 4 bases, in that order; junction bases with no gene match: 9.

This clonotype occurred many times. The DNA of the CDR3 is TGCAGTGCTAGAGCCGGGGGCGGAACCCCCCTCCACTTT. Protein sequence: CSARAGGGTPLHF. The rearrangement joins TRBV20-1 to TRBJ1-6; the D gene is possibly TRBD1 (6 bases). The germline CDR1 and CDR2 sequences are DFQATT and SNEGSKA (reference sequence). The ends were cut back, 1 base at V and 13 bases at J, with 14 bases in the middle. The CDR3 extends over 13 amino acids.

Written as DNA, the CDR3 is TGTGCCAGCAGTATGTCAGGGGGCGGGTCACCCCTCCACTTT. It codes for CASSMSGGGSPLHF. The V call is TRBV12-3 or TRBV12-4, the J call TRBJ1-6; TRBD1 matches 8 bases. The CDR3 totals 14 residues. The junction had 7 bases not matched to a gene; V was cut back by 5 bases and J by 10 bases.

CDR3 in amino acids: CASSGYSNSPLHF. The CDR3 DNA follows: TGTGCCAGCAGTGGGTACAGCAATTCACCCCTCCACTTT. The genes are TRBV12-3 or TRBV12-4 and TRBJ1-6; D is uncertain. The ends were cut back, 5 bases at V and 7 bases at J, with 9 bases in the middle. The CDR3 has 13 amino acids.

At least ten counts were recorded for this clonotype. The rearrangement joins TRBV27 to TRBJ1-2, with a possible D match to TRBD1 (5 bases). This CDR3 contains 14 residues. The V gene lost 0 bases and the J gene lost 8 bases, with 13 bases spanning the gap. The germline V gene encodes CDR1 MNHEY and CDR2 SMNVEV (reference sequence). As DNA, the CDR3 is TGTGCCAGCAGTTTATCGCGGGGGGTACCGGGCTACACCTTC. It yields the protein CASSLSRGVPGYTF.

This clonotype was detected ten times or more. The rearrangement uses TRBV6-1 and TRBJ1-5; weak D call: TRBD1 (6 bases). Germline CDR1 is MNHNS and CDR2 is SASEGT. CDR3 length: 18 residues. The V gene lost 2 bases and the J gene lost 5 bases, with 22 bases spanning the gap. As DNA, the CDR3 is TGTGCCAGCAGTGAATCGATACCGGGGGCGGTGTCCCATCAGCCCCAGCATTTT. Translated, it gives CASSESIPGAVSHQPQHF.